The 29 T cell receptor beta chains listed next were all sequenced from one sample in a study of shared clonotypes between healthy human individuals. CD45RO-negative, CCR7-positively selected cells formed the naive CD8 fraction, excluding terminally differentiated effector memory CD45RA+ cells. Using immunoSEQ multiplex PCR, the repertoire was profiled, and TCRdb retains in-frame clones only, with some absent. This table has under 1 million clones, 95% to 97% appearing once. Sequences were obtained from naive CD8+ T cells sorted from blood. The source is a man aged 25 to 40 in good health.

This chain connects TRBV7-9 to TRBJ1-1; D is undetermined. V was trimmed by 8 bases and J by 3 bases, leaving 7 bases between them. CDR1 and CDR2 (germline): SEHNR, FQNEAQ (reference sequence). CDR3 length: 11 amino acids. The DNA of the CDR3 is TGTGCCAGCCGTGGTGACACTGAAGCTTTCTTT. Encoded protein: CASRGDTEAFF.

V usage is TRBV29-1 and J usage is TRBJ1-1; no reliable D call. Trimming took 7 bases from V and 2 from J, leaving 11 bases between them. Germline loops: CDR1 SQVTM, CDR2 ANQGSEA. This CDR3 comprises 12 residues. The DNA of the CDR3 is TGCAGCGCGGCTACAGAAAACACTGAAGCTTTCTTT. This sequence encodes CSAATENTEAFF.

The chain recombines TRBV9 with TRBJ2-7; tentative D call: TRBD1 (6 bases). Germline values: CDR1 SGDLS, CDR2 YYNGEE. The ends were cut back, 3 bases at V and 3 bases at J, with 13 bases in the middle. The CDR3 consists of 14 residues. CDR3 residues: CASSARDTDYEQYF. CDR3 bases: TGTGCCAGCAGCGCCCGGGACACAGACTACGAGCAGTACTTC.

This chain joins TRBV27 and TRBJ2-7; TRBD2 matches at 9 bases. The length of the CDR3 is 15 residues. Germline CDR1 is MNHEY and CDR2 is SMNVEV (reference sequence). V shed 2 bases and J 6 bases; nucleotides not matched to a gene: 8. CDR3 nucleotides: TGTGCCAGCAGTTTAGCGCGGGAGGGCCTAGGCGAGCAGTACTTC. As protein: CASSLAREGLGEQYF.

V gene TRBV11-1 combines with J gene TRBJ2-7; D is ambiguous. V was shortened by 4 bases and J by 7 bases, with 17 bases between the two germline ends. The CDR3 covers 14 residues. The germline V gene has CDR1 SGHAT and CDR2 FQDESV (reference sequence). CDR3 in amino acids: CASSSSRLLFEQYF. In DNA, the CDR3 is TGTGCCAGCAGCTCGAGTCGGCTTTTGTTTGAGCAGTACTTC.

This chain joins TRBV5-1 and TRBJ1-1; 7 bases are shared with TRBD1. In germline, CDR1 is SGHRS, CDR2 YFSETQ. The CDR3 has 14 residues. After removal of 3 bases from V and 5 bases from J, the junction contained 7 bases not matched to a gene. The CDR3 coding sequence is TGCGCCAGCAGCTACACAGGGGAATCTACTGAAGCTTTCTTT. Residues: CASSYTGESTEAFF.

DNA of the CDR3: TGTGCCAGCAGCTTAGGGGCAGGGGTGCAAGAGACCCAGTACTTC. Translating gives CASSLGAGVQETQYF. The V and J genes are TRBV7-9 and TRBJ2-5; D may be TRBD1 (6 bases). Germline V gives CDR1 SEHNR, CDR2 FQNEAQ (reference sequence). The V and J ends lost 1 base and 2 bases respectively, with 11 bases between them. The CDR3 is made up of 15 amino acids.

J is TRBJ2-7 and V is TRBV29-1; 12 bases line up with TRBD1. The CDR3 has 14 amino acids. The junction had 5 bases not matched to a gene; V was cut back by 6 bases and J by 2 bases. Germline V gene data show CDR1 as SQVTM and CDR2 as ANQGSEA. DNA for the CDR3: TGCAGCGTGGGGGGGACAGGGGGCCCCTACGAGCAGTACTTC. Protein sequence: CSVGGTGGPYEQYF.

CDR3 sequence: CASSQEGSWGGELFF. CDR3 bases: TGCGCCAGCAGCCAAGAGGGGTCTTGGGGCGGGGAGCTGTTTTTT. V is TRBV4-3 and J is TRBJ2-2; D unresolved. The V gene's germline CDR1 is LGHNA and CDR2 YSLEER. V lost 0 bases and J lost 7, with 12 bases in between. The CDR3 contains 15 residues.

The chain couples TRBV18 to TRBJ2-7, with D tentatively TRBD2 (5 bases). The CDR3 is made up of 12 amino acids. Trimming left V 3 bases short and J 5 bases short, with 8 bases between. Germline CDR1 is KGHSH and CDR2 is LQKENI. The DNA for the CDR3 is TGTGCCAGCTCACCTATCGGGGACGAGCAGTACTTC. Translating gives CASSPIGDEQYF.

The J gene is TRBJ2-1, the V gene TRBV19, with D hard to call. The CDR3 is 13 residues long. The V and J ends lost 6 bases and 4 bases respectively, with 10 bases between them. CDR1 is LNHDA and CDR2 is SQIVND in the germline V gene (reference sequence). The CDR3 region has the DNA TGTGCCAGTAGGGAAGACTGGTACAATGAGCAGTTCTTC. It specifies CASREDWYNEQFF.

Remarks on this clone: Germline and junction disagree at one end, which may indicate a read error. The sample carries other DNA sequences with the same CDR3. This chain joins TRBV7-8 and TRBJ2-7, with 8 bases that match TRBD1. Germline V gene sequence: CDR1 SGHVS, CDR2 FQNEAQ. This CDR3 spans 15 amino acids. Written as DNA, the CDR3 is TGTGCCAGCAGCTTGACAGGGGCCAGCTCCTACGAGCAATACTTC. It specifies CASSLTGASSYEQYF.

The chain recombines TRBV5-4 with TRBJ2-7, with 9 bases that match TRBD1. The CDR3 has 16 amino acids. Germline V CDR1 and CDR2: SGHNT, YYREEE (reference sequence). V was clipped by 4 bases and J by 6 bases; unmatched bases: 14. The CDR3 sequence is CASSPSFRTGVVEQYF. In DNA form, the CDR3 reads TGTGCCAGCAGCCCAAGTTTCCGGACAGGGGTGGTCGAGCAGTACTTC. The complete variable domain, with remaining parts taken from reference TRBV5-4 and TRBJ2-7, reads ETGVTQSPTHLIKTRGQQVTLRCSSQSGHNTVSWYQQALGQGPQFIFQYYREEENGRGNFPPRFSGLQFPNYSSELNVNALELDDSALYLCASSPSFRTGVVEQYFGPGTRLTVT.

The V gene is TRBV2, the J gene TRBJ2-7; no reliable D call. V was shortened by 4 bases and J by 2 bases, with 21 bases between the two germline ends. Germline CDR1 SNHLY, CDR2 FYNNEI. CDR3 size: 17 residues. The CDR3 reads CASSVFSTRSGTYEQYF. The CDR3 DNA reads TGTGCCAGCAGTGTCTTCAGCACTCGGTCAGGAACCTACGAGCAGTACTTC.

The chain links TRBV2 to TRBJ2-1; the match to TRBD2 covers 7 bases. The V and J ends lost 4 bases and 0 bases, in that order; junction bases with no gene match: 12. Germline CDR1 is SNHLY and CDR2 is FYNNEI. The CDR3 runs to 18 residues. The CDR3 bases are TGTGCCAGCAGTGGAACATCCTCCGGACTAGTCTCCTACAATGAGCAGTTCTTC. Translation: CASSGTSSGLVSYNEQFF.

This chain connects TRBV29-1 to TRBJ2-7, with a tentative D call TRBD1 (6 bases). There are 14 residues in the CDR3. Germline V gene data show CDR1 as SQVTM and CDR2 as ANQGSEA. Trimming pared 0 bases from V and 5 bases from J, leaving 14 bases between. The CDR3 DNA is TGCAGCGTTGAAGATCGGTCTGGGGGCAACGAGCAGTACTTC. It yields the protein CSVEDRSGGNEQYF.

The chain has TRBV7-2 and TRBJ2-7; D is unresolved. Germline V CDR1 and CDR2: SGHTA, FQGNSA. Trimming left V 5 bases short and J 2 bases short, with 7 bases between. The CDR3 extends over 12 amino acids. Here the CDR3 DNA reads TGTGCCAGCAGCCCTGAGACCTACGAGCAGTACTTC. This translates into CASSPETYEQYF.

The chain uses TRBV4-1 and TRBJ1-5, with D hard to call. Germline CDR1 and CDR2: MGHRA and YSYEKL. Trimming shortened V by 5 bases and J by 6 bases, and 11 bases separated the two germline ends. CDR3 length equals 13 residues. The CDR3 DNA follows: TGCGCCAGCAGCGATAGGGAGGGTCAGCCCCAGCATTTT. It specifies CASSDREGQPQHF.

This chain uses TRBV7-9 with TRBJ2-3; 12 bases are a match to TRBD2. The CDR3 is 17 amino acids. Per the germline V gene, CDR1 is SEHNR and CDR2 is FQNEAQ (reference sequence). The ends lost 8 bases at V and 5 bases at J; junction bases unmatched: 14. The CDR3 DNA follows: TGTGCCAGCCGCACGGGGATACTAGCGGGAGGTAGAGATACGCAGTATTTT. Its translation: CASRTGILAGGRDTQYF.

The chain employs TRBV5-4 and TRBJ2-3, with 10 positions matching TRBD1. Germline V gene sequence: CDR1 SGHNT, CDR2 YYREEE (reference sequence). CDR3 size: 17 residues. V lost 0 bases, J lost 2 bases, and 6 bases stayed unmatched. The CDR3 bases are TGTGCCAGCAGCTTGGTCGGACAGGGGGTATACACAGATACGCAGTATTTT. This translates into CASSLVGQGVYTDTQYF. Full variable domain (outside the CDR3, taken from reference TRBV5-4 and TRBJ2-3): ETGVTQSPTHLIKTRGQQVTLRCSSQSGHNTVSWYQQALGQGPQFIFQYYREEENGRGNFPPRFSGLQFPNYSSELNVNALELDDSALYLCASSLVGQGVYTDTQYFGPGTRLTVL.

As concerns this clone: The sample has other DNA sequences that encode this CDR3 too. V is TRBV5-1 and J is TRBJ2-1, with D perhaps TRBD1 or TRBD2 (5 bases each). Trimming removed 2 bases from V and 1 base from J, with 10 bases in between. Germline values: CDR1 SGHRS, CDR2 YFSETQ. CDR3 length: 15 amino acids. The CDR3 is CASSLEGESYNEQFF. CDR3 nucleotides: TGCGCCAGCAGCTTAGAAGGGGAGTCCTACAATGAGCAGTTCTTC.

V usage is TRBV7-9 and J usage is TRBJ2-1; no clear D. Per the germline V gene, CDR1 is SEHNR and CDR2 is FQNEAQ (reference sequence). CDR3 length equals 15 residues. V lost 1 base to trimming and J lost 0 bases, with 7 bases between them. CDR3 sequence (DNA): TGTGCCAGCAGCTTAGTTGCGCGCTCCTACAATGAGCAGTTCTTC. It encodes CASSLVARSYNEQFF. Together with reference TRBV7-9 and TRBJ2-1, the CDR3 gives the full variable domain: DTGVSQNPRHKITKRGQNVTFRCDPISEHNRLYWYRQTLGQGPEFLTYFQNEAQLEKSRLLSDRFSAERPKGSFSTLEIQRTEQGDSAMYLCASSLVARSYNEQFFGPGTRLTVL.

This chain links TRBV29-1 with TRBJ2-7; 9 bases map to TRBD1. This CDR3 has 14 amino acids. Germline values: CDR1 SQVTM, CDR2 ANQGSEA. Trimming took 2 bases from V and 5 from J; bases not matched to a gene: 7. CDR3 amino acids: CSVEYSGTGNEQYF. The CDR3 bases are TGCAGCGTTGAATACAGCGGGACAGGGAACGAGCAGTACTTC.

The sample holds one count of this clone. At the DNA level, this CDR3 is encoded by other sequences in the same sample as well. The chain has TRBV13 and TRBJ2-3; no clear D gene. The germline V gene encodes CDR1 PRHDT and CDR2 FYEKMQ (reference sequence). V was pared by 5 bases and J by 0 bases, with 0 bases between. This CDR3 has 11 residues. The CDR3 here is CASSSTDTQYF. In DNA form, the CDR3 reads TGTGCCAGCAGCAGCACAGATACGCAGTATTTT. Filled out from reference TRBV13 and TRBJ2-3, the complete variable domain reads AAGVIQSPRHLIKEKRETATLKCYPIPRHDTVYWYQQGPGQDPQFLISFYEKMQSDKGSIPDRFSAQQFSDYHSELNMSSLELGDSALYFCASSSTDTQYFGPGTRLTVL.

The J gene is TRBJ2-7, the V gene TRBV11-2, with 7 bases matching TRBD1. There are 14 residues in the CDR3. The V gene's germline CDR1 is SGHAT and CDR2 FQNNGV. J was trimmed by 6 bases and V by 1 base; bases with no gene match: 6. The CDR3 nucleotides read TGTGCCAGCAGCTTAGCCGGGACAGTCTCCGAGCAGTACTTC. Protein: CASSLAGTVSEQYF. The full variable domain, in which reference TRBV11-2 and TRBJ2-7 provide the parts outside the CDR3, is EAGVAQSPRYKIIEKRQSVAFWCNPISGHATLYWYQQILGQGPKLLIQFQNNGVVDDSQLPKDRFSAERLKGVDSTLKIQPAKLEDSAVYLCASSLAGTVSEQYFGPGTRLTVT.

As for this clone: Other DNA sequences within the sample encode an identical CDR3. The rearrangement links TRBV27 to TRBJ2-5; possible D gene TRBD1, 5 bases. Trimming took off 1 base at V and 0 bases at J, with 6 bases between the two ends. This CDR3 spans 14 amino acids. Germline lookup yields CDR1 MNHEY and CDR2 SMNVEV (reference sequence). The CDR3 here is CASSLLGDQETQYF. In DNA form, the CDR3 reads TGTGCCAGCAGTTTATTAGGGGACCAAGAGACCCAGTACTTC.

Comments on this clone: Other nucleotide sequences from this sample produce the same CDR3. The V gene is TRBV27, the J gene TRBJ2-7; D not resolved. The CDR3 extends over 13 amino acids. The germline V gene has CDR1 MNHEY and CDR2 SMNVEV (reference sequence). Trimming shortened V by 2 bases and J by 0 bases, and 5 bases separated the two germline ends. In nucleotides, the CDR3 is TGTGCCAGCAGTTTACTTAGCTCCTACGAGCAGTACTTC. Protein sequence: CASSLLSSYEQYF.

The chain recombines TRBV7-9 with TRBJ1-3; D is ambiguous. The germline V gene encodes CDR1 SEHNR and CDR2 FQNEAQ (reference sequence). This CDR3 has 16 residues. V lost 2 bases and J 4 bases, leaving 15 bases between the germline ends. The CDR3 reads CASSLFITETGNTIYF. CDR3 sequence (DNA): TGTGCCAGCAGCTTATTTATCACGGAAACAGGAAACACCATATATTTT.

The chain is built from TRBV18 and TRBJ2-2; D possibly corresponds to TRBD1 (6 bases). Trimming took 3 bases from V and 1 from J, leaving 12 bases between them. The germline gives CDR1 KGHSH, CDR2 LQKENI. The CDR3 spans 16 residues. The CDR3 reads CASSPSTGWNTGELFF. CDR3 sequence (DNA): TGTGCCAGCTCACCCTCGACAGGTTGGAACACCGGGGAGCTGTTTTTT.